A single TCR beta chain is shown here with its context. As yet, its antigen is unknown. Trimming left V 5 bases short and J 6 bases short, with 11 bases between. The germline gives CDR1 SEHNR, CDR2 FQNEAQ (reference sequence). This CDR3 comprises 12 residues. This record belongs to a study of cytomegalovirus exposure and HLA in healthy donors. General study points: The finding came from a later analysis; first-cohort TCR clusters tended to co-occur in the roughly 120 validation repertoires. As confirmed in vitro, a few CMV-associated chains were specific for CMV antigens.

The protocol was immunoSEQ multiplex PCR, while the TCRdb copy is restricted to in-frame clones and leaves out a portion. The repertoire has 65,000 to 100,000 clones, over 85% of them found once; the top ten carry about 3.6%. The clonotype originates from a woman aged 30 to 39 in good health and CMV-seronegative. The sample taken for sequencing was PBMCs. V and J are TRBV7-9 and TRBJ2-7, with D maybe TRBD1 (6 bases). CDR3 in amino acids: CASSQQGFEQYF. CDR3 nucleotides: TGTGCCAGCAGCCAACAGGGCTTCGAGCAGTACTTC.